This TCR beta chain appears in the sequencing data of a study of T-cell reconstitution after alpha-beta-depleted transplantation in children. Unique molecular identifiers were used in preparing the TCRbeta library. MiXCR, applied by TCRdb to the PCR reads, yields one record per CDR3 protein. The top ten hold 10% of the sample, which has approximately 270,000 distinct CDR3 sequences, nearly 10% seen once. V shed 5 bases and J 8 bases; nucleotides not matched to a gene: 7. Germline V gene sequence: CDR1 SGHRS, CDR2 YFSETQ. CDR3 length equals 13 residues. This chain joins TRBV5-1 and TRBJ2-1; 7 positions match TRBD1. The sequence was collected from a human donor who donated a stem cell graft to a child with SCID. The sample in question was PBMCs from the stem cell graft donor, obtained from the stem cell graft. Written as DNA, the CDR3 is TGCGCCAGCAGGTACACAGGGGACCATGAGCAGTTCTTC. Translated, it gives CASRYTGDHEQFF.